This section outlines one T cell receptor beta chain sequence together with its context. No antigen is known for it. The record originates from a study of OX40 agonist ivuxolimab in advanced cancers. Study as a whole: Prior therapy, whether anti-PD-1, anti-PD-L1 or anti-CTLA-4, was allowed, and less than 45% had some. Partial responses were achieved by three patients, of whom one had hepatocellular carcinoma and two had cutaneous melanoma.

The J segment lost 7 bases and the V segment lost 4 bases, leaving 4 bases of the junction unmatched. This CDR3 has 14 amino acids. Germline assignment: CDR1 PRHDT and CDR2 FYEKMQ (reference sequence). Regarding the study as a whole: Dosing at 0.1 to 3.0 mg/kg was accompanied by clonal expansion of CD4+ and CD8+ blood T cells by week 6.

Measured with immunoSEQ multiplex PCR; TCRdb has only the in-frame clones, and not every one. The sample shows about 89,000 clones, 85% to 95% of them seen only once. The chain joins TRBV13 to TRBJ1-6, with TRBD1 matching over 7 bases. This receptor was taken from an adult with an advanced solid tumor such as melanoma, head and neck, liver or kidney cancer. This sample comprised CD4+ or CD8+ T cells sorted from blood, obtained in a trial of the OX40 agonist ivuxolimab. CDR3 DNA: TGTGCCAGCAGCTCGCAGGGGGGGAATTCACCCCTCCACTTT. It is translated as CASSSQGGNSPLHF.